This TCR beta chain emerged from a study of CD8 T cells in Susac syndrome (dated by TCRdb to the late 2010s). With regard to the full study: Repertoire sequencing was used to test whether CD8+ T cell activation and differentiation in Susac syndrome was antigen driven. Here is what the overall study found, with its caveats: The study acknowledged that relatively few individuals were included in the TCR sequencing and HLA analysis.

High-throughput TCR beta sequencing profiled peripheral blood CD8+ and CD4+ T cells from healthy donors, Susac syndrome patients and multiple sclerosis patients. The healthy donors served as controls matched for age and sex. CD8+ TEMRA cells were enriched by FACS, while bulk CD8+ and CD4+ T cells were purified by magnetic negative isolation. Blood was collected in EDTA tubes and processed within 24 hours, with PBMCs isolated through density gradient centrifugation. PBMCs destined for TCR sequencing were cryopreserved in liquid nitrogen and later thawed in a 37 °C water bath. Purity of sorted or isolated CD4+, CD8+ and CD8+ TEMRA cells was at least 90%. Looking up the germline V gene yields CDR1 SQVTM and CDR2 ANQGSEA. Cut back by 7 bases and 5 bases, the V and J ends lie 18 bases apart. The CDR3 spans 13 residues, from the cysteine through the phenylalanine. Only CDR3 DNA is held: 39 bases, read in frame from base 1.

RNA was extracted using the RNeasy kit, and roughly 0.5 to 1 ug of the RNA was reverse transcribed with random hexamers. The immunoSEQ multiplex PCR assay, which covers 54 Vbeta and 13 Jbeta segments, was used to amplify TCR beta CDR3 regions. To correct PCR amplification bias, a synthetic template baseline was used for both primer optimization and computational correction. The study's processing was this. Reads were assigned to V, D and J genes according to IMGT and analyzed in immunoSEQ Analyzer, with only productive sequences retained. Clonality was computed as one minus Shannon entropy normalized by log2 of the number of productive unique sequences. Public and private clones were assessed among the 100 most prevalent clones of each patient and control. Susac-specific clones were defined as absent from healthy and MS cohorts, over a thousand published viral clones and other ImmuneACCESS disease sequences. TCRdb took the public reads, trimmed them with fastp at Q25, ran MiXCR for clone calling and kept in-frame beta chains. Every CDR3 protein is listed once, alongside the most common genes and DNA of its rows. The V and J calls follow TCRdb's processing rather than the paper's. This sample has about 110,000 distinct CDR3 sequences in its table, and about 95% of those were observed once. 0.096% of the sample belongs to the ten largest clones.

On this clonotype: Its antigen is not yet known. Base qualities are not provided; no much larger clone lies one nucleotide away.

Specimen: CD4+ T cells from PBMCs. The receptor was isolated from a human donor in good health. The rearrangement combines TRBV29-1 with TRBJ2-7; TRBD1 is perhaps the D gene, given 6 matching bases. This receptor has the CDR3 CSALDRITHEQYF. The DNA reads as follows: TGCAGCGCGCTTGACAGGATAACACACGAGCAGTACTTC.